Listed below are T cell receptor beta chains from one sample, sequenced in a study of human CD8 memory T cell subsets. TCRdb processed the 5' RACE reads again and assigns one entry to each CDR3 protein, with no DNA. The sample table sets out around 19,000 distinct CDR3 sequences. Material: CD8+ stem-like memory T cells (TSCM and TCM) sorted from PBMCs. These receptors were collected from a human donor in good health. Each CDR3 is given with its conserved first and last residue. The size of a clone is reported for some rows only, either as once, few or many, or as a class for expanded clones.

clone_size	v_call	j_call	cdr3_length	cdr3_aa
.	TRBV10-2	TRBJ2-2	15	CASSELGGLTGELFF
.	TRBV5-1	TRBJ2-1	15	CASSLRDPGQWEQFF
.	TRBV9	TRBJ2-2	17	CASSAPLSGGHTGELFF
.	TRBV24-1	TRBJ2-1	20	CATSAARRDREVVLPYEQFF
medium-sized	TRBV27	TRBJ2-7	15	CASRPLARDSYEQYF
.	TRBV4-1	TRBJ2-7	15	CASSQGPGQGYEQYF
.	TRBV5-1	TRBJ2-1	16	CASSPEPGLAYNEQFF
.	TRBV6-6	TRBJ1-1	13	CASRLGMNTEAFF
.	TRBV28	TRBJ1-1	11	CAIREDTEAFF
.	TRBV5-4	TRBJ2-1	15	CASSPDSRSYNEQFF
.	TRBV6-1	TRBJ2-1	15	CASRETSSSYNEQFF
.	TRBV11-2	TRBJ2-3	14	CASSSPGGEDTQYF
.	TRBV6-5	TRBJ2-1	13	CASSYSNKNEQFF
.	TRBV14	TRBJ1-1	13	CASSQVGYSEAFF
.	TRBV6-2/TRBV6-3	TRBJ1-6	16	CASSLITGPSNSPLHF
.	TRBV19	TRBJ2-2	16	CAISPAGGLNTGELFF
.	TRBV6-4	TRBJ2-1	14	CASSGTSGANEQFF
.	TRBV27	TRBJ1-1	12	CASHTGGTEAFF
.	TRBV5-8	TRBJ2-7	14	CASSLGTENYEQYF
.	TRBV12-3/TRBV12-4	TRBJ1-1	12	CASSFGHTEAFF
.	TRBV20-1	TRBJ1-4	16	CSARDLNTPSYEKLFF
.	TRBV28	TRBJ1-1	14	CASILERQFSSAFF
.	TRBV19	TRBJ2-7	16	CASSIRGGGPSYEQYF
.	TRBV20-1	TRBJ1-3	16	CSAVHREEVSGNTIYF
.	TRBV2	TRBJ2-7	17	CASCRSREGLGGYEQYF
.	TRBV11-2	TRBJ1-5	14	CASSLAGLDQPQHF
medium-sized	TRBV29-1	TRBJ1-4	15	CSVGRGEATNEKLFF
.	TRBV7-9	TRBJ2-1	13	CASSLLIRGEQFF
.	TRBV7-9	TRBJ2-7	13	CASSLAATVEQYF